This TCR beta chain was recorded in a study of blood T cell repertoires in COVID-19. TCRdb's copy holds only in-frame clones and misses some; the assay was immunoSEQ multiplex PCR. The top ten clones hold about 15% of a sample with about 110,000 clones, approximately 85% of them seen once. CDR3 size: 14 residues. The germline gives CDR1 MNHEY, CDR2 SMNVEV (reference sequence). J gave up 5 bases and V 5 bases, and 5 bases lay outside the gene matches. The clonotype originates from a woman in her sixties with acute or convalescent COVID-19. Sequencing used peripheral blood. V and J are TRBV27 and TRBJ1-2; TRBD1 matches at 10 bases. CDR3 region: CASSRLGQGYGYTF. The CDR3, as DNA: TGTGCCAGCAGTCGTTTGGGACAGGGGTATGGCTACACCTTC.